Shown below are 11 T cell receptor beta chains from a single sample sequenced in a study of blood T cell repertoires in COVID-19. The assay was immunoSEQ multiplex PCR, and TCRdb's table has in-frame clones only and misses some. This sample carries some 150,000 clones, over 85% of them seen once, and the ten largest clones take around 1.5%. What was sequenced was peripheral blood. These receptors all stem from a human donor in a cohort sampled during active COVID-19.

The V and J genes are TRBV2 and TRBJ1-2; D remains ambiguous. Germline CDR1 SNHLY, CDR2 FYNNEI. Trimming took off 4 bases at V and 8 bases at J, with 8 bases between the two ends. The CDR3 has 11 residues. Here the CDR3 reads CASSGGRGYTF. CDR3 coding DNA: TGTGCCAGCAGTGGAGGGAGGGGCTACACCTTC.

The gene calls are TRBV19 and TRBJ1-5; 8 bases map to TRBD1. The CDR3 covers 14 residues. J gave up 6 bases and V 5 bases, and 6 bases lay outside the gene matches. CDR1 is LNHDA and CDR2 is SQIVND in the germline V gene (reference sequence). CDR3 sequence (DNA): TGTGCCAGTAGTCCGCAGGGGGCAGGTCAGCCCCAGCATTTT. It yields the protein CASSPQGAGQPQHF.

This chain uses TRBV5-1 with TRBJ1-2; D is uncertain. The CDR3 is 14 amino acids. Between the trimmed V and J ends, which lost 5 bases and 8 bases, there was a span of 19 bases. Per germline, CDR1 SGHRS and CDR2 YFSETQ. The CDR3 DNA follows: TGCGCCAGCAGGGCTCTCATATCATCAGGAGGCTACACCTTC. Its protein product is CASRALISSGGYTF.

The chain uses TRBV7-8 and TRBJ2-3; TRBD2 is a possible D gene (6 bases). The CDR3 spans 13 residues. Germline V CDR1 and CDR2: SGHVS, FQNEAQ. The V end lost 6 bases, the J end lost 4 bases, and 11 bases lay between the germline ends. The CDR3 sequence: CASRLARADTQYF. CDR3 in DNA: TGTGCCAGCAGGCTAGCGAGGGCAGATACGCAGTATTTT.

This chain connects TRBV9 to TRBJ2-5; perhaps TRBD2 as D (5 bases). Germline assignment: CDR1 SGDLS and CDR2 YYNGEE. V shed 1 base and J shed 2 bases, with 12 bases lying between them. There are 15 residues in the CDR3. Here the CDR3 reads CASSVKEREQETQYF. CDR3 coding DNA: TGTGCCAGCAGCGTAAAAGAAAGGGAGCAAGAGACCCAGTACTTC.

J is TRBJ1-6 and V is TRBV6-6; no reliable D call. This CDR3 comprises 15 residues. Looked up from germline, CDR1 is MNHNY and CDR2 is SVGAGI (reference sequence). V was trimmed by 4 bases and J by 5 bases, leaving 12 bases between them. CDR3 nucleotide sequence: TGTGCCAGCAGTTGGGAGGCGACACATAATTCACCCCTCCACTTT. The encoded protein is CASSWEATHNSPLHF.

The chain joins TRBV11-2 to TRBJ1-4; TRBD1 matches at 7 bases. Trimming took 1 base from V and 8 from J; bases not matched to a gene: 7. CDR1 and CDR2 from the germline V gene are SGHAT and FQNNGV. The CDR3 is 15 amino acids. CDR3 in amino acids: CASSLASGQVEKLFF. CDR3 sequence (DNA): TGTGCCAGCAGCTTAGCCAGTGGACAGGTAGAAAAACTGTTTTTT.

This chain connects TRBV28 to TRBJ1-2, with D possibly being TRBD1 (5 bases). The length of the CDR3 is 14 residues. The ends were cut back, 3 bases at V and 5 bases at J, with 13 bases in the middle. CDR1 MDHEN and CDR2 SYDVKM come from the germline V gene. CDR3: CASSLSQATYGYTF. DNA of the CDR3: TGTGCCAGCAGTTTGTCACAGGCAACTTATGGCTACACCTTC.

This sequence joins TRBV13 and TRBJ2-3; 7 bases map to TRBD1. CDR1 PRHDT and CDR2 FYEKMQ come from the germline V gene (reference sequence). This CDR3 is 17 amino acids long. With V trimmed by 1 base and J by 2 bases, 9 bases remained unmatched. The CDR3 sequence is CASSLDRQGLTTDTQYF. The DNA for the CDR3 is TGTGCCAGCAGCTTAGATCGACAGGGCCTCACCACAGATACGCAGTATTTT.

CDR3: CASSSLEDTGELFF. CDR3 in DNA: TGTGCCAGCAGCTCCCTCGAGGACACCGGGGAGCTGTTTTTT. The chain is built from TRBV2 and TRBJ2-2; no reliable D call. This CDR3 region has 14 residues. The V end lost 6 bases, the J end lost 3 bases, and 11 bases lay between the germline ends. Looked up from germline, CDR1 is SNHLY and CDR2 is FYNNEI.

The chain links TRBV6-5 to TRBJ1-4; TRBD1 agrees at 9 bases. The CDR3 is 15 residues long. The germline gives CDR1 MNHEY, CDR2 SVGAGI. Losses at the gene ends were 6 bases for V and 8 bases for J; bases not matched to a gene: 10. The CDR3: CASSSRTGAREKLFF. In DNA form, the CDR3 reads TGTGCCAGCAGCTCTCGGACAGGGGCAAGGGAAAAACTGTTTTTT.